This is a list of T cell receptor beta chains from one sample in a study of blood T cell repertoires in COVID-19. Libraries were prepared by immunoSEQ multiplex PCR; TCRdb keeps only in-frame clonotypes and omits some of them. The sample shows approximately 120,000 clones, over 75% of them seen only once. Sequencing was done on a sample of peripheral blood. Receptors originate from a woman aged 45-65 years with acute or convalescent COVID-19. CDR3s include the opening cysteine and the closing phenylalanine or tryptophan. A D gene is named only where the DNA matches it firmly. Clone size is given for some rows only: seen once, a few or many times, or a class if the clone is expanded.

>-|TRBV9|-|TRBJ2-2
CASSLRLNTGELFF
TGTGCCAGCAGCCTGCGACTAAACACCGGGGAGCTGTTTTTT
>-|TRBV6-4|-|TRBJ2-3
CASSPGISTDTQYF
TGTGCCAGCAGCCCGGGGATCAGCACAGATACGCAGTATTTT
>TRBD1|TRBV12-5|-|TRBJ2-5
CASGRTGRETQYF
TGTGCTAGTGGGCGGACAGGGCGAGAGACCCAGTACTTC
>-|TRBV6-5|-|TRBJ1-5
CASSGGAGPQHF
TGTGCCAGCTCGGGGGGGGCTGGACCCCAGCATTTT
>TRBD2|TRBV7-8|once|TRBJ2-7
CASSHLLRGVSYEQYF
TGTGCCAGCAGCCACCTCCTCCGGGGGGTGTCCTACGAGCAGTACTTC
>TRBD2|TRBV18|-|TRBJ2-2
CASSPLLAGTNTGELFF
TGTGCCAGCTCACCACTACTAGCGGGGACGAACACCGGGGAGCTGTTTTTT
>-|TRBV5-8|-|TRBJ2-1
CASSVQGSPYNEQFF
TGTGCCAGCAGTGTACAGGGATCCCCCTACAATGAGCAGTTCTTC
>TRBD2|TRBV19|-|TRBJ2-1
CASSISSGGIYEQFF
TGTGCCAGTAGTATATCGAGCGGGGGGATCTATGAGCAGTTCTTC
>TRBD1|TRBV3-1/TRBV3-2|-|TRBJ1-1
CASSPRAGGDEAFF
TGTGCCAGCAGCCCCCGAGCAGGGGGCGATGAAGCTTTCTTT
>TRBD1|TRBV18|-|TRBJ2-7
CASSLSGQVYEQYF
TGTGCCAGCTCCCTCTCCGGACAGGTCTACGAGCAGTACTTC
>-|TRBV5-8|-|TRBJ1-5
CASSSSSFSPQHF
TGTGCCAGCAGCTCTTCTTCGTTTTCGCCCCAGCATTTT
>-|TRBV15|-|TRBJ2-1
CATSRGQDSLNEQFF
TGTGCCACCAGCAGAGGACAAGATTCCCTTAATGAGCAGTTCTTC
>-|TRBV5-6|-|TRBJ2-2
CASSLIVRSPGELFF
TGTGCCAGCAGCCTAATCGTTCGGAGTCCAGGGGAGCTGTTTTTT
>-|TRBV6-1|-|TRBJ1-6
CASSEGGGNSPLHF
TGTGCCAGCAGTGAAGGAGGGGGTAATTCACCCCTCCACTTT
>-|TRBV5-4|-|TRBJ1-2
CASSPRSGTLDYGYTF
TGTGCCAGCAGCCCTCGATCGGGGACACTAGACTATGGCTACACCTTC
>-|TRBV6-6|few|TRBJ2-7
CASSYGASYEQYF
TGTGCCAGCAGTTACGGGGCCTCCTACGAGCAGTACTTC
>TRBD1|TRBV7-2|few|TRBJ1-4
CASSFSQGAREKLFF
TGTGCCAGCAGCTTCTCCCAGGGGGCGCGGGAAAAACTGTTTTTT
>TRBD1|TRBV30|-|TRBJ1-1
CAWSGQGAGNTEAFF
TGTGCCTGGAGCGGACAGGGGGCCGGGAACACTGAAGCTTTCTTT
>TRBD1|TRBV15|-|TRBJ2-1
CATSRRPGTASYNEQFF
TGTGCCACCAGCAGGCGCCCCGGGACAGCCTCCTACAATGAGCAGTTCTTC
>-|TRBV28|-|TRBJ1-5
CATGGRGDSNQPQHF
TGTGCCACGGGGGGGAGGGGCGATAGCAATCAGCCCCAGCATTTT
>-|TRBV6-5|few|TRBJ2-3
CASSYSNAGATDTQYF
TGTGCCAGCAGTTACTCGAATGCGGGGGCGACAGATACGCAGTATTTT
>-|TRBV10-3|-|TRBJ1-1
CAISSGRANTEAFF
TGTGCCATCAGCTCCGGGAGGGCGAACACTGAAGCTTTCTTT
>TRBD1|TRBV6-5|-|TRBJ1-2
CASSPLQGAGGYTF
TGTGCCAGCAGCCCCTTACAGGGGGCTGGTGGCTACACCTTC
>-|TRBV25-1|-|TRBJ1-1
CAPQGHKEAFF
TGTGCCCCTCAGGGACACAAAGAAGCTTTCTTT
>-|TRBV4-2|-|TRBJ1-1
CASSQEVAAEAFF
TGTGCCAGCAGCCAAGAAGTCGCGGCGGAAGCTTTCTTT
>-|TRBV6-1|-|TRBJ1-3
CASSRDSGNTIYF
TGTGCCAGCTCCAGGGACTCTGGAAACACCATATATTTT
>-|TRBV21-1|-|TRBJ1-2
CASSKTRTGFAQDYGYTF
TGTGCCAGCAGCAAAACAAGGACAGGATTCGCGCAAGACTATGGCTACACCTTC
>TRBD1|TRBV6-5|-|TRBJ2-3
CASTSRGRVDTQYF
TGTGCCAGCACCTCCAGGGGGCGCGTAGATACGCAGTATTTT
>TRBD1|TRBV5-4|-|TRBJ1-1
CASSRGGTGMGSTEAFF
TGTGCCAGCAGCCGGGGAGGGACAGGGATGGGTAGCACTGAAGCTTTCTTT
>TRBD2|TRBV27|once|TRBJ2-7
CASSFGAGGYEQYF
TGTGCCAGCAGTTTCGGCGCGGGAGGCTACGAGCAGTACTTC
>TRBD1|TRBV7-2|-|TRBJ1-3
CASSLRQGLNGNTIYF
TGTGCCAGCAGCCTAAGACAGGGACTTAATGGAAACACCATATATTTT
>TRBD2|TRBV3-1/TRBV3-2|-|TRBJ2-1
CASSQGGRGFF
TGTGCCAGCAGCCAGGGAGGGCGAGGGTTCTTC
>-|TRBV20-1|-|TRBJ2-1
CSASRGANVGYNEQFF
TGCAGTGCTAGTCGGGGGGCCAACGTGGGGTACAATGAGCAGTTCTTC
>-|TRBV5-8|once|TRBJ2-3
CASSLRLGTHTDTQYF
TGTGCCAGCAGCTTGCGACTAGGAACCCACACAGATACGCAGTATTTT
>TRBD1|TRBV9|-|TRBJ1-1
CASSPGQGASDTEAFF
TGTGCCAGCAGCCCCGGACAGGGGGCGTCGGACACTGAAGCTTTCTTT
>TRBD1|TRBV20-1|-|TRBJ2-7
CSAFSQGFQYF
TGCAGTGCCTTCTCACAGGGGTTCCAGTACTTC
>-|TRBV2|once|TRBJ2-2
CAGRDSPGELFF
TGTGCCGGCCGAGACTCGCCCGGGGAGCTGTTTTTT
>-|TRBV9|once|TRBJ1-3
CASSVGGTGGSGNTIYF
TGTGCCAGCAGCGTAGGCGGGACGGGTGGCTCTGGAAACACCATATATTTT
>-|TRBV5-6|-|TRBJ1-1
CASTQWAGSEAFF
TGTGCCAGCACCCAATGGGCAGGCTCTGAAGCTTTCTTT
>-|TRBV15|-|TRBJ1-2
CATSRGGREGGYTF
TGTGCCACCAGCAGAGGAGGCAGGGAGGGAGGCTACACCTTC
>-|TRBV11-3|-|TRBJ1-1
CASSLRTETEAFF
TGTGCCAGCAGCTTAAGGACAGAAACTGAAGCTTTCTTT
>-|TRBV30|-|TRBJ2-1
CAATSLMWEQFF
TGTGCCGCGACTAGTCTTATGTGGGAGCAGTTCTTC